Below are 29 T cell receptor beta chains sequenced from a single sample in a study of T cells after yellow fever vaccination. In TCRdb, the 5' RACE reads were re-called with MiXCR into one record per CDR3 protein. The table includes roughly 320,000 distinct CDR3 sequences, about 10% detected once. Material: CD4+ T cells sorted from PBMCs, obtained 45 days after the yellow fever booster vaccination. These receptor sequences come from a man between 18 and 29 years old who received the YFV17D yellow fever vaccine.

This clonotype came up a few times. V usage is TRBV5-1 and J usage is TRBJ2-1, with 10 positions matching TRBD2. The CDR3 consists of 16 residues. The V segment lost 4 bases and the J segment 4 bases; nucleotides outside the gene matches: 8. Germline values: CDR1 SGHRS, CDR2 YFSETQ. Written as DNA, the CDR3 is TGCGCCAGCAGCCTCCATCTAGCGGGGGAGTACAATGAGCAGTTCTTC. Translation gives CASSLHLAGEYNEQFF. Combining the CDR3 with reference TRBV5-1 and TRBJ2-1 gives the whole variable domain KAGVTQTPRYLIKTRGQQVTLSCSPISGHRSVSWYQQTPGQGLQFLFEYFSETQRNKGNFPGRFSGRQFSNSRSEMNVSTLELGDSALYLCASSLHLAGEYNEQFFGPGTRLTVL.

This clonotype appeared a few times. V is TRBV2 and J is TRBJ2-5, with D maybe TRBD1 (5 bases). Germline lookup yields CDR1 SNHLY and CDR2 FYNNEI. V was clipped by 8 bases and J by 3 bases, with 13 bases between them. The CDR3 spans 13 residues. DNA of the CDR3: TGTGCCAGCGGATATCGCAGGGAAGAGACCCAGTACTTC. This codes for CASGYRREETQYF.

The chain combines TRBV5-1 with TRBJ2-7; no definite D call. V was clipped by 0 bases and J by 0 bases, with 7 bases between them. This CDR3 has 14 amino acids. Germline values: CDR1 SGHRS, CDR2 YFSETQ. The chain's CDR3 is CASSLDKSSYEQYF. The CDR3 coding sequence is TGCGCCAGCAGCTTGGACAAGAGCTCCTACGAGCAGTACTTC.

The chain has TRBV5-5 and TRBJ2-1; maybe TRBD1 (6 bases). The germline CDR1 and CDR2 sequences are SGHKS and YYEKEE (reference sequence). Trimming left V 2 bases short and J 6 bases short, with 9 bases between. CDR3 length equals 13 residues. CDR3 DNA: TGTGCCAGCAGCTTCGACAGGATCAATGAGCAGTTCTTC. Translating gives CASSFDRINEQFF.

This clonotype was seen repeatedly, ten times or more. The rearrangement links TRBV4-2 to TRBJ2-2, with D possibly TRBD2 on 6 matching bases. Germline CDR1 and CDR2: LGHNA and YNFKEQ. This CDR3 comprises 16 residues. V was trimmed by 2 bases and J by 1 base, leaving 11 bases between them. The CDR3 DNA is TGTGCCAGCAGCCAAATATCAGCGGGGAACACCGGGGAGCTGTTTTTT. Amino acids: CASSQISAGNTGELFF.

V gene TRBV5-1 combines with J gene TRBJ2-2; TRBD2 is a possible D gene (5 bases). The V end was cut by 1 base, the J end by 7 bases, with 14 bases between. Germline V gene data show CDR1 as SGHRS and CDR2 as YFSETQ. The CDR3 loop spans 15 amino acids. Here the CDR3 reads CASSLISGSGGELFF. For the CDR3, the DNA is TGCGCCAGCAGCTTGATATCGGGGTCCGGCGGGGAGCTGTTTTTT. Using reference TRBV5-1 and TRBJ2-2 for the parts outside the CDR3, the full variable domain is KAGVTQTPRYLIKTRGQQVTLSCSPISGHRSVSWYQQTPGQGLQFLFEYFSETQRNKGNFPGRFSGRQFSNSRSEMNVSTLELGDSALYLCASSLISGSGGELFFGEGSRLTVL.

This chain joins TRBV4-3 and TRBJ1-1, with a possible D match to TRBD1 (6 bases). Trimming left V 3 bases short and J 9 bases short, with 17 bases between. In germline, CDR1 is LGHNA, CDR2 YSLEER. This CDR3 spans 14 amino acids. The CDR3 bases are TGCGCCAGCAGCCATAAGGGGCTTACAGGGAAAGCTTTCTTT. Encoded protein: CASSHKGLTGKAFF.

The chain carries TRBV7-9 and TRBJ2-7; perhaps TRBD2 as D (5 bases). Trimming cost V 5 bases and J 5 bases, with 16 bases left between them. CDR3 length: 14 residues. Germline V CDR1 and CDR2: SEHNR, FQNEAQ (reference sequence). The CDR3 sequence is CASSTTSGLDEQYF. The CDR3 DNA sequence: TGTGCCAGCAGCACGACGAGCGGCCTCGACGAGCAGTACTTC.

J is TRBJ1-1 and V is TRBV12-3 or TRBV12-4; possibly TRBD1 for D (6 bases). Trimming shortened V by 2 bases and J by 4 bases, and 11 bases separated the two germline ends. The CDR3 covers 14 residues. For the CDR3, the DNA is TGTGCCAGCAGTTTACAAGAGGGGGGCACTGAAGCTTTCTTT. This codes for CASSLQEGGTEAFF.

This clonotype has a handful of counts. The rearrangement joins TRBV27 to TRBJ1-4; D unclear. CDR1 MNHEY and CDR2 SMNVEV come from the germline V gene (reference sequence). The CDR3 has 12 residues. Trimming took off 4 bases at V and 7 bases at J, with 7 bases between the two ends. The CDR3 nucleotides are TGTGCCAGCAGTTCCCTTGGTGAAAAACTGTTTTTT. It encodes CASSSLGEKLFF. The full variable domain, with the rest looked up from reference TRBV27 and TRBJ1-4, is EAQVTQNPRYLITVTGKKLTVTCSQNMNHEYMSWYRQDPGLGLRQIYYSMNVEVTDKGDVPEGYKVSRKEKRNFPLILESPSPNQTSLYFCASSSLGEKLFFGSGTQLSVL.

This chain links TRBV7-4 with TRBJ2-7, with a weak D call TRBD1 (5 bases). Germline CDR1 and CDR2: SGHVT and SQSDAQ. CDR3 length equals 15 residues. V lost 5 bases and J 5 bases, leaving 19 bases between the germline ends. CDR3 DNA: TGTGCCAGCAGCGCCCAGGCCAGGGAACCCGACGAGCAGTACGTC. Protein sequence: CASSAQAREPDEQYV.

This clonotype came up a few times. CDR3 sequence: CASITGGLDETQYF. The DNA for the CDR3 is TGTGCCAGCATAACGGGGGGCCTCGACGAGACCCAGTACTTC. This sequence joins TRBV6-1 and TRBJ2-5; tentative D call: TRBD2 (7 bases). Trimming took 7 bases from V and 5 from J, leaving 17 bases between them. The CDR3 runs to 14 residues. CDR1 MNHNS and CDR2 SASEGT come from the germline V gene.

The chain uses TRBV7-2 and TRBJ1-2; weak D call: TRBD1 (6 bases). Germline assignment: CDR1 SGHTA and CDR2 FQGNSA. CDR3 length: 14 amino acids. The V end lost 5 bases, the J end lost 4 bases, and 14 bases lay between the germline ends. This CDR3 reads CASSTAGQSYGYTF. The CDR3, as DNA: TGTGCCAGCAGCACAGCGGGACAAAGCTATGGCTACACCTTC.

This clonotype was observed a few times. The J gene is TRBJ2-3, the V gene TRBV5-6; D may be TRBD1 (5 bases). V lost 1 base, J lost 4 bases, and 13 bases lay in between. Germline CDR1 and CDR2: SGHDT and YYEEEE. The CDR3 length is 15 residues. CDR3 in DNA: TGTGCCAGCAGCTTGCCAGGGTTGGGCTCAGATACGCAGTATTTT. It codes for CASSLPGLGSDTQYF. The full variable domain, in which reference TRBV5-6 and TRBJ2-3 provide the parts outside the CDR3, is DAGVTQSPTHLIKTRGQQVTLRCSPKSGHDTVSWYQQALGQGPQFIFQYYEEEERQRGNFPDRFSGHQFPNYSSELNVNALLLGDSALYLCASSLPGLGSDTQYFGPGTRLTVL.

The chain has TRBV6-5 and TRBJ1-2, with 12 bases aligning to TRBD1. V trimming: 6 bases; J trimming: 8 bases; junction bases outside the gene matches: 10. This CDR3 contains 15 residues. Germline CDR1 MNHEY, CDR2 SVGAGI. Written as DNA, the CDR3 is TGTGCCAGCAGAGCCCCGGGACAGGGGGCGTCCGGCTACACCTTC. Its translation: CASRAPGQGASGYTF.

The chain joins TRBV6-4 to TRBJ2-1; 11 positions agree with TRBD2. The V gene's germline CDR1 is MRHNA and CDR2 SNTAGT. Trimming removed 6 bases from V and 7 bases from J; junction bases left unmatched: 8. The CDR3 consists of 15 residues. CDR3 coding DNA: TGTGCCAGCAGGGCACTAGCGGGGGAGCTGAATGAGCAGTTCTTC. Its protein product is CASRALAGELNEQFF.

This clonotype was seen repeatedly, ten times or more. This rearrangement joins TRBV28 to TRBJ1-6; D unclear. Germline V gene sequence: CDR1 MDHEN, CDR2 SYDVKM. V was cut by 7 bases and J by 4 bases, with 17 bases left in between. The CDR3 runs to 16 residues. The CDR3 here is CASMGLNSPYNSPLHF. In DNA, the CDR3 is TGTGCCAGCATGGGTCTCAATTCCCCATATAATTCACCCCTCCACTTT.

This clonotype was seen a handful of times. The CDR3 coding sequence is TGCAGTGCTAGAAGTATCAGGGGAGTTTGGGGTAATGAAAAACTGTTTTTT. Translation: CSARSIRGVWGNEKLFF. The V call is TRBV20-1, the J call TRBJ1-4; maybe TRBD1 (6 bases). Germline V gives CDR1 DFQATT, CDR2 SNEGSKA (reference sequence). The CDR3 has 17 amino acids. The ends were cut back, 2 bases at V and 4 bases at J, with 20 bases in the middle.

This clonotype was counted only a few times. The chain is built from TRBV6-5 and TRBJ1-2, with D unresolved. V was shortened by 2 bases and J by 0 bases, with 4 bases between the two germline ends. The CDR3 consists of 13 residues. Germline loops: CDR1 MNHEY, CDR2 SVGAGI. CDR3 sequence (DNA): TGTGCCAGCAGTTACGGGCCTAACTATGGCTACACCTTC. It yields the protein CASSYGPNYGYTF.

This clonotype was counted a few times. V usage is TRBV20-1 and J usage is TRBJ2-7; 7 bases match TRBD1. The germline V gene encodes CDR1 DFQATT and CDR2 SNEGSKA (reference sequence). There are 14 residues in the CDR3. The junction had 5 bases not matched to a gene; V was cut back by 1 base and J by 2 bases. The CDR3 DNA sequence: TGCAGTGCTAGAGGGGGACAGTACGCCTACGAGCAGTACTTC. It translates to CSARGGQYAYEQYF.

The sample holds a few counts of this clonotype. The V gene is TRBV7-9, the J gene TRBJ2-6; perhaps D is TRBD1 or TRBD2 (5 bases each). V was shortened by 5 bases and J by 0 bases, with 20 bases between the two germline ends. Germline values: CDR1 SEHNR, CDR2 FQNEAQ (reference sequence). This CDR3 has 19 residues. CDR3 in amino acids: CASSRPRGQSSSGANVLTF. The CDR3 DNA is TGTGCCAGCAGCCGGCCGAGGGGTCAGTCAAGCTCTGGGGCCAACGTCCTGACTTTC. The whole variable domain, remainder taken from reference TRBV7-9 and TRBJ2-6, is DTGVSQNPRHKITKRGQNVTFRCDPISEHNRLYWYRQTLGQGPEFLTYFQNEAQLEKSRLLSDRFSAERPKGSFSTLEIQRTEQGDSAMYLCASSRPRGQSSSGANVLTFGAGSRLTVL.

Only a few counts were recorded for this clonotype. The chain has TRBV20-1 and TRBJ1-2; D is perhaps TRBD1 (5 bases). Germline CDR1 is DFQATT and CDR2 is SNEGSKA (reference sequence). Trimming pared 1 base from V and 7 bases from J, leaving 10 bases between. The CDR3 is 12 amino acids. CDR3: CSARVQGAGYTF. CDR3 sequence (DNA): TGCAGTGCTAGAGTCCAGGGAGCTGGCTACACCTTC.

This clonotype appeared a few times. This chain joins TRBV30 and TRBJ2-7, with a weak D call TRBD1 (7 bases). The V end lost 2 bases, the J end lost 3 bases, and 11 bases lay between the germline ends. This CDR3 is built from 13 residues. Germline assignment: CDR1 GTSNPN and CDR2 SVGIG (reference sequence). Here the CDR3 reads CAWSRQGGYEQYF. As DNA, the CDR3 is TGTGCCTGGAGTAGGCAGGGGGGCTACGAGCAGTACTTC.

This clonotype was observed at least ten times. This chain links TRBV9 with TRBJ2-3; 12 bases align to TRBD2. The CDR3 has 17 residues. The V gene's germline CDR1 is SGDLS and CDR2 YYNGEE. V trimming: 3 bases; J trimming: 5 bases; junction bases outside the gene matches: 10. The CDR3 protein is CASSGASGGALLDTQYF. In DNA, the CDR3 is TGTGCCAGCAGCGGGGCTAGCGGGGGGGCCCTTTTAGATACGCAGTATTTT. The full variable domain, its missing parts supplied by reference TRBV9 and TRBJ2-3, is DSGVTQTPKHLITATGQRVTLRCSPRSGDLSVYWYQQSLDQGLQFLIQYYNGEERAKGNILERFSAQQFPDLHSELNLSSLELGDSALYFCASSGASGGALLDTQYFGPGTRLTVL.

This clonotype was observed a few times. This chain connects TRBV12-3 or TRBV12-4 to TRBJ1-6; 8 bases fit TRBD1. The ends lost 5 bases at V and 6 bases at J; junction bases unmatched: 6. This CDR3 has 15 amino acids. The CDR3 sequence: CASSAGGNTNSPLHF. The CDR3 DNA reads as TGTGCCAGCAGTGCAGGGGGCAATACTAATTCACCCCTCCACTTT.

This clonotype turned up a few times. The rearrangement uses TRBV12-3 or TRBV12-4 and TRBJ1-1, with D possibly being TRBD1 (5 bases). Trimming left V 6 bases short and J 3 bases short, with 17 bases between. CDR3 length equals 15 residues. The CDR3 region is CASSRGWAVDTEAFF. The CDR3 nucleotides read TGTGCCAGCAGCCGGGGCTGGGCGGTCGACACTGAAGCTTTCTTT.

This sequence joins TRBV20-1 and TRBJ2-7; D is undetermined. From germline, CDR1 is DFQATT and CDR2 SNEGSKA (reference sequence). The V end was cut by 1 base, the J end by 2 bases, with 9 bases between. The CDR3 totals 13 residues. CDR3 protein: CSARGAQAYEQYF. The DNA of the CDR3 is TGCAGTGCTAGAGGGGCCCAAGCCTACGAGCAGTACTTC.

This clonotype was counted a few times. V gene TRBV5-1 combines with J gene TRBJ1-5, with D hard to call. The CDR3 covers 15 residues. The V end was cut by 3 bases, the J end by 3 bases, with 13 bases between. Per germline, CDR1 SGHRS and CDR2 YFSETQ. The CDR3, as DNA: TGCGCCAGCAGCTCCTCTGGGGAGCCCAATCAGCCCCAGCATTTT. Residues: CASSSSGEPNQPQHF.

This chain links TRBV7-9 with TRBJ2-1; tentative D call: TRBD1 (6 bases). V was shortened by 2 bases and J by 6 bases, with 14 bases between the two germline ends. There are 15 residues in the CDR3. The germline CDR1 and CDR2 sequences are SEHNR and FQNEAQ (reference sequence). CDR3 sequence: CASSLSGQGFNEQFF. CDR3 nucleotide sequence: TGTGCCAGCAGCTTAAGTGGGCAGGGGTTCAATGAGCAGTTCTTC.